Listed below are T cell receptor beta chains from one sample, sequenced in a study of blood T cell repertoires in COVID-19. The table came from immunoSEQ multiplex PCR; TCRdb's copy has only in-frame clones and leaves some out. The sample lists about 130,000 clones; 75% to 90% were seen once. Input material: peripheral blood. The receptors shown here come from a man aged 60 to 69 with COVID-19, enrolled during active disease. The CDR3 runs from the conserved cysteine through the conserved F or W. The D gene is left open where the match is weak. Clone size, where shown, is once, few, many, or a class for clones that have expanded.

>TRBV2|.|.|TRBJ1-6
TGTGCCAGCAGTGGAAAGAGCCAAGTTTATTCACCCCTCCACTTT
CASSGKSQVYSPLHF
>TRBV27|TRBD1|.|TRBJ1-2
TGTGCCAGCAGTTCAGGACAGGGGGGGTATGGCTACACCTTC
CASSSGQGGYGYTF
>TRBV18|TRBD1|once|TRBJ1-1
TGTGCCAGCTCACCACAGTCAGGGGGAGTCACTGAAGCTTTCTTT
CASSPQSGGVTEAFF
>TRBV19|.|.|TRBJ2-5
TGTGCCAGTAAACGGGGACATTCTATGGGGTCCCAAGAGACCCAGTACTTC
CASKRGHSMGSQETQYF
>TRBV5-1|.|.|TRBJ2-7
TGCGCCAGCAGCTCGGAGCACGAGCAGTACTTC
CASSSEHEQYF
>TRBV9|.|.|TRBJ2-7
TGTGCCAGCAGCGTAGAGGGGGACACCTACGAGCAGTACTTC
CASSVEGDTYEQYF
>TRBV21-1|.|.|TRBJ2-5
TGTGCCAGCAGCACCCTAGGGGGTCGTAGTCCCTACTTC
CASSTLGGRSPYF
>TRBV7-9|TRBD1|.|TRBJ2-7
TGTGCCAGCAGTTCCCCCTGGACAGGGCGCTCCTACGAGCAGTACTTC
CASSSPWTGRSYEQYF
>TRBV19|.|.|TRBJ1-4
TGTGCCAGTAGTATTTCGAGTGCAACTAATGAAAAACTGTTTTTT
CASSISSATNEKLFF
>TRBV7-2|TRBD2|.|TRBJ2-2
TGTGCCAGCAGCTTCCGGACTAGCGGGGATTCCGGGGAGCTGTTTTTT
CASSFRTSGDSGELFF